The sequence of this T cell receptor beta chain was determined in a study of T cell responses to AZD1222 COVID-19 vaccine. Study results and caveats: Increased Spike-specific TCR breadth and depth were observed after two AZD1222 doses. Among the donors, most were white British and more were female, and clonal diversity was possibly underestimated.

A remark on this clone: Its antigen remains unknown.

V lost 5 bases, J lost 5 bases, and 4 bases stayed unmatched. The length of the CDR3 is 14 residues. Germline V gene sequence: CDR1 MNHEY, CDR2 SMNVEV (reference sequence). Assay: immunoSEQ multiplex PCR; the TCRdb copy retains only in-frame clones and omits some. Found here are about 120,000 clones, 87% of them singletons; the top ten hold 2.5% to 3%. The clonotype was recovered from an adult who received the AZD1222 COVID-19 vaccine. The sequences come from peripheral blood, collected 28 days after the second AZD1222 dose. This chain connects TRBV27 to TRBJ1-5; 9 bases align to TRBD1. This chain's CDR3 is CASSRTGAYQPQHF. In DNA form, the CDR3 reads TGTGCCAGCAGTAGGACAGGGGCTTATCAGCCCCAGCATTTT.